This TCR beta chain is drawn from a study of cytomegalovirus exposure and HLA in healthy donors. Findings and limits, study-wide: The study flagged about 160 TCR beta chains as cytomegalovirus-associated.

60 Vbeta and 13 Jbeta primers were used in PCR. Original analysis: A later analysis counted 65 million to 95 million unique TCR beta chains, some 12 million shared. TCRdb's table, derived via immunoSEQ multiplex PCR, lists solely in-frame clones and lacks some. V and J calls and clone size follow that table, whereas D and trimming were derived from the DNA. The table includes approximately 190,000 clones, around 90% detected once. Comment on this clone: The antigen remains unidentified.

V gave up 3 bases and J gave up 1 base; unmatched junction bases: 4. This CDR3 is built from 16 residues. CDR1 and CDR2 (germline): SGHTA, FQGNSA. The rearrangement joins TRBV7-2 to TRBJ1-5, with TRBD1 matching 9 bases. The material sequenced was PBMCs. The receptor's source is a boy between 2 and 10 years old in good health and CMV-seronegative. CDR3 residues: CASSFRTGESNQPQHF. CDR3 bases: TGTGCCAGCAGCTTCCGGACAGGGGAGAGCAATCAGCCCCAGCATTTT.